This TCR beta chain was captured in a study of blood T cell repertoires in COVID-19. Whole-study context: Sources were T cells, B-cell-depleted T cells, or PBMCs; the material itself was cDNA or gDNA.

V lost 6 bases to trimming and J lost 0 bases; unmatched junction nucleotides: 6. The CDR3 runs to 17 residues. The germline gives CDR1 SNHLY, CDR2 FYNNEI. The repertoire was sequenced with immunoSEQ multiplex PCR; TCRdb's copy has only in-frame clones and lacks some. The sample consists of about 83,000 clones, more than 75% of them appearing once. This TCR derives from an elderly woman with active or convalescent COVID-19. The chain couples TRBV2 to TRBJ2-7; 15 nucleotides match TRBD2. The sequenced sample was peripheral blood. CDR3 coding DNA: TGTGCCAGCAGATGGGGACTAGCGGGGGGTTTCTCCTACGAGCAGTACTTC. Residues: CASRWGLAGGFSYEQYF.